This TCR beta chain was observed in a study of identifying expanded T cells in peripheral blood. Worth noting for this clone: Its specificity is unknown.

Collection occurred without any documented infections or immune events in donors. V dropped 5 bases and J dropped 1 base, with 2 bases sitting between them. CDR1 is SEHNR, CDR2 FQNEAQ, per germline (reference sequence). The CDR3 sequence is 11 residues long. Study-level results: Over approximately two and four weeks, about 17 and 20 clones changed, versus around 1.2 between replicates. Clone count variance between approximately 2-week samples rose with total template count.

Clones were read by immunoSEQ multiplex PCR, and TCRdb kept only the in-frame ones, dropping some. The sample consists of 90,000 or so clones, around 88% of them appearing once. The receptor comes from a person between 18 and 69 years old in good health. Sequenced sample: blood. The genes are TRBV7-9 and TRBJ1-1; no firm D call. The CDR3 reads CASSRNTEAFF. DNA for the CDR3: TGTGCCAGCAGCCGGAACACTGAAGCTTTCTTT.